This passage covers 20 T cell receptor beta chains from one sample sequenced in a study of blood T cell repertoires in COVID-19. Repertoires were generated with immunoSEQ multiplex PCR, while TCRdb's copy carries only in-frame clones and drops some. The sample consists of fewer than 130,000 clones, 80% to 90% of them appearing once. The sample comprised peripheral blood. The receptors here all came from a woman of 80 years or more with acute or convalescent COVID-19.

V usage is TRBV19 and J usage is TRBJ1-1; D perhaps matches TRBD1 (5 bases). The CDR3 has 14 amino acids. V shed 4 bases and J shed 5 bases, with 14 bases lying between them. Looked up from germline, CDR1 is LNHDA and CDR2 is SQIVND (reference sequence). CDR3 sequence reads: CASSTWIGGTEAFF. In DNA form, the CDR3 reads TGTGCCAGTAGTACTTGGATTGGGGGGACTGAAGCTTTCTTT. The full variable domain, completed using reference TRBV19 and TRBJ1-1, is DGGITQSPKYLFRKEGQNVTLSCEQNLNHDAMYWYRQDPGQGLRLIYYSQIVNDFQKGDIAEGYSVSREKKESFPLTVTSAQKNPTAFYLCASSTWIGGTEAFFGQGTRLTVV.

The chain combines TRBV18 with TRBJ2-5; a weak D match, TRBD1 (6 bases). This CDR3 is built from 14 residues. The V end was cut by 2 bases, the J end by 2 bases, with 9 bases between. The V gene's germline CDR1 is KGHSH and CDR2 LQKENI. The CDR3 reads CASSPTTGQETQYF. CDR3 in DNA: TGTGCCAGCTCACCAACGACAGGACAAGAGACCCAGTACTTC.

V gene TRBV30 combines with J gene TRBJ2-7, with 7 bases aligning to TRBD2. V was pared by 4 bases and J by 5 bases, with 11 bases of the junction left unmatched. This CDR3 has 14 amino acids. Germline CDR1 GTSNPN, CDR2 SVGIG (reference sequence). CDR3 nucleotide sequence: TGTGCCTGGACCCGACGGGGGGTTGGGAACGAGCAGTACTTC. Translating it yields CAWTRRGVGNEQYF.

The chain couples TRBV28 to TRBJ1-6, with D perhaps TRBD1 (6 bases). Per the germline V gene, CDR1 is MDHEN and CDR2 is SYDVKM. Trimming took off 5 bases at V and 7 bases at J, with 18 bases between the two ends. The CDR3 runs to 16 residues. The CDR3 bases are TGTGCCAGCAGTCCGTCCGGGACACCAAGAAATTCACCCCTCCACTTT. As protein: CASSPSGTPRNSPLHF.

This clone was picked up one time. V and J are TRBV5-1 and TRBJ2-5, with 8 bases lining up with TRBD2. The CDR3 runs to 17 residues. The ends lost 4 bases at V and 0 bases at J; junction bases unmatched: 11. From germline, CDR1 is SGHRS and CDR2 YFSETQ. CDR3 sequence: CASSGGTSGRYQETQYF. The CDR3 coding sequence is TGCGCCAGCAGCGGTGGGACTAGTGGAAGGTACCAAGAGACCCAGTACTTC.

CDR3 residues: CASSITPAEHSPLHF. The CDR3 DNA reads TGTGCCAGCAGTATAACGCCAGCGGAGCATTCACCCCTCCACTTT. The chain combines TRBV27 with TRBJ1-6; D is ambiguous. The CDR3 has 15 amino acids. The germline CDR1 and CDR2 sequences are MNHEY and SMNVEV (reference sequence). V dropped 5 bases and J dropped 8 bases, with 16 bases sitting between them.

The chain combines TRBV10-3 with TRBJ1-2; 8 positions agree with TRBD1. There are 17 residues in the CDR3. V lost 1 base to trimming and J lost 5 bases; unmatched junction nucleotides: 12. In germline, CDR1 is ENHRY, CDR2 SYGVKD. CDR3 DNA: TGTGCCATCAGTGAGTTCATTTCGGACAGGGAGGGATATGGCTACACCTTC. Its translation: CAISEFISDREGYGYTF.

The chain has TRBV10-3 and TRBJ1-2; 7 bases align to TRBD1. Germline V gives CDR1 ENHRY, CDR2 SYGVKD. There are 13 residues in the CDR3. The ends lost 7 bases at V and 4 bases at J; junction bases unmatched: 6. Here the CDR3 reads CAIKGAGGYGYTF. In DNA form, the CDR3 reads TGTGCCATCAAAGGGGCAGGGGGCTATGGCTACACCTTC.

The rearrangement joins TRBV27 to TRBJ1-5; 10 bases match TRBD1. Germline V CDR1 and CDR2: MNHEY, SMNVEV (reference sequence). The V gene end was trimmed by 6 bases and the J gene end by 5 bases; junction bases not matched to a gene: 1. This CDR3 spans 13 amino acids. Here the CDR3 reads CASSGQGDQPQHF. CDR3 sequence (DNA): TGTGCCAGCAGCGGACAGGGGGATCAGCCCCAGCATTTT.

This clone has a single count. The chain combines TRBV3-1 (or the pseudogene TRBV3-2) with TRBJ1-3, with 8 nucleotides matching TRBD1. There are 18 residues in the CDR3. Losses at the gene ends were 0 bases for V and 0 bases for J; bases not matched to a gene: 7. CDR1 is LGHDT, CDR2 YNNKEL, per germline (reference sequence). CDR3: CASSQDKDRATSGNTIYF. CDR3 sequence (DNA): TGTGCCAGCAGCCAAGATAAGGACAGGGCTACCTCTGGAAACACCATATATTTT.

The table lists this clone with a count of one. CDR3 nucleotides: TGTGCCAGCAGCCTAAGGGAGTTTGGGCTAAACATTCAGTACTTC. Translating it yields CASSLREFGLNIQYF. V is TRBV6-2 or TRBV6-3 and J is TRBJ2-4, with a tentative D call TRBD2 (5 bases). The CDR3 runs 15 residues. Germline V CDR1 and CDR2: MNHEY, SVGEGT. V was shortened by 6 bases and J by 6 bases, with 18 bases between the two germline ends.

The V call is TRBV4-3, the J call TRBJ1-6; 9 nucleotides align to TRBD1. The germline V gene has CDR1 LGHNA and CDR2 YSLEER. The CDR3 consists of 12 residues. V gave up 5 bases and J gave up 17 bases; unmatched junction bases: 7. The CDR3 here is CASSGTGLTFHF. CDR3 coding DNA: TGCGCCAGCAGCGGGACAGGGCTAACCTTCCACTTT.

This clone appeared a few times. This CDR3 is CASSLRPDRLAKETQYF. CDR3 nucleotide sequence: TGCGCCAGCAGCTTGCGTCCGGATCGACTGGCCAAAGAGACCCAGTACTTC. The chain is built from TRBV5-1 and TRBJ2-5; D is ambiguous. V was pared by 1 base and J by 3 bases, with 19 bases between. The germline gives CDR1 SGHRS, CDR2 YFSETQ. The CDR3 extends over 17 amino acids.

This clone turned up a few times. V gene TRBV28 combines with J gene TRBJ1-1; D is unresolved. Germline CDR1 reads MDHEN; CDR2 reads SYDVKM. V gave up 6 bases and J gave up 4 bases, with 12 bases separating them. The CDR3 has 13 residues. This chain's CDR3 is CASSGMLGTEAFF. The CDR3 DNA is TGTGCCAGCAGCGGGATGTTGGGCACTGAAGCTTTCTTT.

The V gene is TRBV18, the J gene TRBJ1-3, with D hard to call. V was trimmed by 3 bases and J by 3 bases, leaving 9 bases between them. CDR1 KGHSH and CDR2 LQKENI come from the germline V gene. The CDR3 loop spans 14 amino acids. The CDR3 region has the DNA TGTGCCAGCTCACCCGTGAGGGTTGGAAACACCATATATTTT. It yields the protein CASSPVRVGNTIYF.

This clone was detected once. J is TRBJ2-5 and V is TRBV9; 9 nucleotides match TRBD2. V dropped 0 bases and J dropped 5; count of bases not matched to a gene: 5. CDR1 and CDR2 (germline): SGDLS, YYNGEE. The CDR3 contains 15 residues. CDR3 amino acids: CASSVEASGAETQYF. In DNA, the CDR3 is TGTGCCAGCAGCGTAGAAGCTAGCGGGGCGGAGACCCAGTACTTC.

This clone was counted a single time. The J gene is TRBJ1-1, the V gene TRBV18; D call uncertain. The CDR3 is 13 residues long. V was trimmed by 5 bases and J by 0 bases, leaving 7 bases between them. CDR1 and CDR2 from the germline V gene are KGHSH and LQKENI. Written as DNA, the CDR3 is TGTGCCAGCTCAGGGCAGTTGAACACTGAAGCTTTCTTT. Residues: CASSGQLNTEAFF.

This clone is a singleton in its sample. V and J are TRBV5-4 and TRBJ2-5, with 10 bases that match TRBD2. The V gene's germline CDR1 is SGHNT and CDR2 YYREEE (reference sequence). The junction had 7 bases not matched to a gene; V was cut back by 4 bases and J by 4 bases. The length of the CDR3 is 15 residues. The CDR3 bases are TGTGCCAGCAGCCTTCGGACTAGCGGTGCAGAGACCCAGTACTTC. As protein: CASSLRTSGAETQYF.

The V and J genes are TRBV24-1 and TRBJ1-1; D may be TRBD1 (5 bases). Germline CDR1 KGHDR, CDR2 SFDVKD. Trimming removed 7 bases from V and 6 bases from J, with 14 bases in between. The CDR3 covers 13 residues. CDR3 protein: CATSQTVGSEAFF. The CDR3 nucleotides are TGTGCCACCAGCCAGACAGTGGGCTCTGAAGCTTTCTTT.

The genes are TRBV25-1 and TRBJ1-2, with 9 bases lining up with TRBD1. V lost 4 bases and J lost 10; bases outside the gene matches: 7. Per the germline V gene, CDR1 is MGHDK and CDR2 is SYGVNS. The CDR3 contains 13 residues. CDR3 sequence: CASSATGGMIYTF. Here the CDR3 DNA reads TGTGCCAGCAGTGCGACAGGGGGGATGATCTACACCTTC.